This entry features one TCR beta chain sequence. No antigen is known for it. This sample is part of a study of T cell repertoires in cytomegalovirus infection. For the study at large: CMV infection together with matching HLA type was indicated by public TCR beta signatures.

The germline V gene has CDR1 SGHNT and CDR2 YYREEE (reference sequence). V was clipped by 4 bases and J by 6 bases, with 17 bases between them. There are 15 residues in the CDR3. TCRdb re-derived calls from the reads in MiXCR, one entry per CDR3 protein. The table records hundreds of thousands of distinct CDR3 sequences, 29% of them present only once. General study points: Clonotype analysis showed dominance of the ex vivo response by HLA-C-restricted CMV-specific TCR beta clonotypes.

Sample: cultured PBMCs, taken from culture after CMV antigen stimulation. The rearrangement uses TRBV5-4 and TRBJ2-1, with D possibly being TRBD2 (7 bases). This clonotype originated in a human donor in good health (CMV status not recorded). Some clones in this sample may be carry-over from other donors' samples. CDR3 bases: TGTGCCAGCAGCACGGGACTACCGGGGGCCAATGAGCAGTTCTTC. It is translated as CASSTGLPGANEQFF.